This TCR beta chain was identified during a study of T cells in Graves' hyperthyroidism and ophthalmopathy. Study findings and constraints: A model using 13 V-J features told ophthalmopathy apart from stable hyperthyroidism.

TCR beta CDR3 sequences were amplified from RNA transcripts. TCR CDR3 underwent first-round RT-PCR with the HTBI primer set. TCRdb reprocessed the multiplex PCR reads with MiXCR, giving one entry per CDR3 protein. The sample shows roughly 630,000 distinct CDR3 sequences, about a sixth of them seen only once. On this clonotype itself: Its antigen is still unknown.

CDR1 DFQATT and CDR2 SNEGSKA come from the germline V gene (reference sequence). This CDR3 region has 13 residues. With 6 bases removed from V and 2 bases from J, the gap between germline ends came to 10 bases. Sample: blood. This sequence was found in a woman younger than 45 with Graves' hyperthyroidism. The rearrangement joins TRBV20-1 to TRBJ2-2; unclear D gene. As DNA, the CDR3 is TGCAGTGCCCGGGCGAGTAACACCGGGGAGCTGTTTTTT. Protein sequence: CSARASNTGELFF.